Each of the 2 T cell receptor beta chains below was sequenced from the same sample in a study of spatial heterogeneity in lung cancer. Time point noted: sample taken at primary tumor resection. TCRdb re-called the 5' RACE reads with MiXCR, one entry per CDR3 protein. The data show just under 95,000 distinct CDR3 sequences, approximately 12% seen once. Sequencing used PBMCs, obtained at surgery. The receptors were sampled from a male donor with early-stage non-small cell lung cancer.

This clonotype was observed many times. This chain uses TRBV9 with TRBJ2-3; TRBD1 is a possible D gene (6 bases). The CDR3 is 14 residues long. V was pared by 1 base and J by 6 bases, with 12 bases between. Per the germline V gene, CDR1 is SGDLS and CDR2 is YYNGEE. CDR3 sequence (DNA): TGTGCCAGCAGCGTACGACAGGACGGTGATACGCAGTATTTT. Protein sequence: CASSVRQDGDTQYF. The full variable domain, with the rest looked up from reference TRBV9 and TRBJ2-3, is DSGVTQTPKHLITATGQRVTLRCSPRSGDLSVYWYQQSLDQGLQFLIQYYNGEERAKGNILERFSAQQFPDLHSELNLSSLELGDSALYFCASSVRQDGDTQYFGPGTRLTVL.

The gene calls are TRBV20-1 and TRBJ2-1; 9 positions match TRBD2. In germline, CDR1 is DFQATT, CDR2 SNEGSKA (reference sequence). V trimming: 6 bases; J trimming: 5 bases; junction bases outside the gene matches: 5. The CDR3 is 13 residues long. The CDR3 region has the DNA TGCAGTGCGTCCAGCGGGGGGAACAATGAGCAGTTCTTC. This translates into CSASSGGNNEQFF.